This entry lists 27 T cell receptor beta chains sequenced from one sample in a study of sequential checkpoint blockade in melanoma. Produced via immunoSEQ multiplex PCR; TCRdb's table is partial and in-frame only. The profile covers approximately 22,000 clones, with 65% to 75% appearing a single time and 15% to 20% taken by the ten largest. Stated treatment: randomized to nivolumab then ipilimumab (arm A) or the reverse (arm B). The sequencing used CD8+ T cells sorted from blood (inferred from file names), collected from a patient given nivolumab and ipilimumab in sequence. These receptor sequences come from a human donor with melanoma.

The chain joins TRBV5-4 to TRBJ1-1; tentative D call: TRBD1 (5 bases). V was shortened by 0 bases and J by 4 bases, with 13 bases between the two germline ends. Germline V gene sequence: CDR1 SGHNT, CDR2 YYREEE (reference sequence). The CDR3 consists of 15 residues. The CDR3 sequence is CASSLEVGGTTEAFF. CDR3 DNA sequence: TGTGCCAGCAGCTTGGAGGTGGGCGGGACCACTGAAGCTTTCTTT.

This chain connects TRBV4-3 to TRBJ1-2; 8 bases match TRBD1. With 1 base clipped from V and 1 base from J, the junction kept 8 bases outside the gene matches. CDR1 and CDR2 (germline): LGHNA, YSLEER. This CDR3 has 17 residues. DNA for the CDR3: TGCGCCAGCAGCCAAGGGCTGGGACAGGAGCGTAACTATGGCTACACCTTC. Encoded protein: CASSQGLGQERNYGYTF.

The rearrangement links TRBV6-6 to TRBJ2-3; TRBD1 is a possible D gene (6 bases). The CDR3 contains 16 residues. The germline gives CDR1 MNHNY, CDR2 SVGAGI (reference sequence). Deletions cut 6 bases from V and 3 bases from J, with 19 bases between. DNA for the CDR3: TGTGCCAGCAGAACCCCGGGACATGTCTTGACAGATACGCAGTATTTT. This sequence encodes CASRTPGHVLTDTQYF.

The table lists this clone with a few counts. J is TRBJ2-1 and V is TRBV5-4; weak D call: TRBD2 (6 bases). Germline V CDR1 and CDR2: SGHNT, YYREEE (reference sequence). The CDR3 totals 13 residues. Trimming pared 1 base from V and 7 bases from J, leaving 9 bases between. CDR3 sequence reads: CASSLSGGNEQFF. For the CDR3, the DNA is TGTGCCAGCAGCTTGAGCGGAGGGAATGAGCAGTTCTTC.

On this clone: This same CDR3 is encoded by further DNA sequences in the sample. This rearrangement joins TRBV27 to TRBJ1-1; D not certain. Trimming cost V 3 bases and J 1 base, with 9 bases left between them. The CDR3 runs 14 residues. Germline V CDR1 and CDR2: MNHEY, SMNVEV (reference sequence). The CDR3 coding sequence is TGTGCCAGCAGTTTGACAACGGCGAACACTGAAGCTTTCTTT. The encoded protein is CASSLTTANTEAFF.

This clone was counted between two and nine times. The chain has TRBV7-9 and TRBJ2-1; 9 positions agree with TRBD2. CDR3 size: 16 residues. V dropped 5 bases and J dropped 4; count of bases not matched to a gene: 9. Germline V gives CDR1 SEHNR, CDR2 FQNEAQ (reference sequence). The CDR3 sequence: CASSPRGGSRYNEQFF. CDR3 in DNA: TGTGCCAGCAGCCCGCGGGGGGGGTCCCGTTACAATGAGCAGTTCTTC.

The chain couples TRBV7-9 to TRBJ2-7; 9 positions match TRBD1. The CDR3 contains 16 residues. The trim removed 5 bases at V and 5 bases at J, leaving 13 bases unmatched. Germline lookup yields CDR1 SEHNR and CDR2 FQNEAQ (reference sequence). CDR3 region: CASSTPRGTGTHEQYF. The CDR3 DNA sequence: TGTGCCAGCAGCACCCCGAGGGGGACAGGGACCCACGAGCAGTACTTC.

This clone has a handful of counts. The gene calls are TRBV7-6 and TRBJ2-1; D is uncertain. CDR3 length: 14 residues. Germline V gene sequence: CDR1 SGHVS, CDR2 FNYEAQ. The V end lost 5 bases, the J end lost 0 bases, and 8 bases lay between the germline ends. For the CDR3, the DNA is TGTGCCAGCAGCCCGTATAGCTCCTACAATGAGCAGTTCTTC. Its protein is CASSPYSSYNEQFF.

The rearrangement joins TRBV19 to TRBJ2-7, with 9 bases matching TRBD1. This CDR3 region has 15 residues. The germline V gene has CDR1 LNHDA and CDR2 SQIVND (reference sequence). Losses at the gene ends were 1 base for V and 3 bases for J; bases not matched to a gene: 4. The CDR3 here is CASSIAGTGFYEQYF. The CDR3 coding sequence is TGTGCCAGTAGTATAGCCGGGACAGGGTTCTACGAGCAGTACTTC.

CDR3 bases: TGTGCCAGCAGCCCATGGGTCGGAGGGACTGAAGCTTTCTTT. Encoded protein: CASSPWVGGTEAFF. V is TRBV9 and J is TRBJ1-1; no clear D gene. The CDR3 consists of 14 residues. Germline CDR1 and CDR2: SGDLS and YYNGEE. Trimming cost V 4 bases and J 5 bases, with 15 bases left between them.

This clone was seen once. The chain couples TRBV11-2 to TRBJ2-7; perhaps TRBD1 as D (5 bases). Trimming shortened V by 2 bases and J by 1 base, and 9 bases separated the two germline ends. CDR3 length: 14 amino acids. Germline CDR1 reads SGHAT; CDR2 reads FQNNGV. The CDR3 sequence is CASSLNQGSYEQYF. In DNA form, the CDR3 reads TGTGCCAGCAGCTTAAACCAGGGATCCTACGAGCAGTACTTC.

The chain recombines TRBV6-1 with TRBJ2-7, with TRBD1 matching over 7 bases. The J segment lost 2 bases and the V segment lost 6 bases, leaving 10 bases of the junction unmatched. The CDR3 sequence is 15 residues long. The V gene's germline CDR1 is MNHNS and CDR2 SASEGT. In DNA, the CDR3 is TGTGCCAGCAGCCACCCGGACAGGCTTACCTACGAGCAGTACTTC. Residues: CASSHPDRLTYEQYF.

The genes are TRBV6-1 and TRBJ1-2; D not resolved. V lost 6 bases and J 1 base, leaving 15 bases between the germline ends. Germline CDR1 reads MNHNS; CDR2 reads SASEGT. The CDR3 is 15 amino acids. The CDR3 coding sequence is TGTGCCAGCAGCTTTCAAGAACAGATTAACTATGGCTACACCTTC. Its protein product is CASSFQEQINYGYTF.

The genes are TRBV19 and TRBJ1-1; no clear D. The CDR3 spans 19 residues. Germline-derived CDR1 and CDR2 are LNHDA and SQIVND (reference sequence). With 0 bases removed from V and 0 bases from J, the gap between germline ends came to 20 bases. CDR3 nucleotides: TGTGCCAGTAGTATAGATCCCCGAGTCCCGGCGGTAGTGAACACTGAAGCTTTCTTT. It codes for CASSIDPRVPAVVNTEAFF. Full variable domain (remainder filled in from reference TRBV19 and TRBJ1-1): DGGITQSPKYLFRKEGQNVTLSCEQNLNHDAMYWYRQDPGQGLRLIYYSQIVNDFQKGDIAEGYSVSREKKESFPLTVTSAQKNPTAFYLCASSIDPRVPAVVNTEAFFGQGTRLTVV.

J is TRBJ2-7 and V is TRBV7-3; D might be TRBD1 (5 bases). Germline values: CDR1 SGHTA, CDR2 FQGTGA. The germline V and J ends were trimmed by 4 bases and 2 bases, with 9 bases remaining between them. The CDR3 extends over 13 amino acids. The CDR3 nucleotides read TGTGCCAGCAGCTCCGACAGTCCCTACGAGCAGTACTTC. Protein product: CASSSDSPYEQYF.

The chain is built from TRBV11-2 and TRBJ2-3; 10 positions agree with TRBD2. The germline V gene encodes CDR1 SGHAT and CDR2 FQNNGV. The trim removed 3 bases at V and 1 base at J, leaving 4 bases unmatched. The CDR3 is made up of 16 amino acids. The CDR3: CASSFLAGGRTDTQYF. As DNA, the CDR3 is TGTGCCAGCAGCTTCTTAGCGGGGGGCCGCACAGATACGCAGTATTTT.

The rearrangement uses TRBV5-1 and TRBJ2-7, with TRBD2 matching 7 bases. Germline assignment: CDR1 SGHRS and CDR2 YFSETQ. CDR3 size: 15 residues. Germline trimming cut 7 bases from V and 0 bases from J; bases unmatched to any gene: 10. CDR3 coding DNA: TGCGCCAGCCAAATTACTAGCGAGGGCTCCTACGAGCAGTACTTC. It codes for CASQITSEGSYEQYF.

As DNA, the CDR3 is TGCGCCAGCAAGTTATACAGGCAAGTTATGAACACTGAAGCTTTCTTT. It codes for CASKLYRQVMNTEAFF. The chain recombines TRBV5-1 with TRBJ1-1; maybe TRBD1 (5 bases). This CDR3 is 16 amino acids long. Trimming took 6 bases from V and 0 from J, leaving 18 bases between them. Germline V gene lookup returns CDR1 SGHRS and CDR2 YFSETQ.

The chain is built from TRBV5-1 and TRBJ2-5; perhaps TRBD2 as D (6 bases). Germline CDR1 and CDR2: SGHRS and YFSETQ. The germline V and J ends were trimmed by 3 bases and 1 base, with 10 bases remaining between them. This CDR3 comprises 14 residues. The CDR3 coding sequence is TGCGCCAGCAGCTGGCGGGACCCCCAAGAGACCCAGTACTTC. Its protein product is CASSWRDPQETQYF.

This chain uses TRBV9 with TRBJ2-3; D is unresolved. The V gene lost 4 bases and the J gene lost 6 bases, with 9 bases spanning the gap. Germline-derived CDR1 and CDR2 are SGDLS and YYNGEE. The CDR3 sequence is 12 residues long. The CDR3 reads CASSLSPDTQYF. CDR3 nucleotide sequence: TGTGCCAGCAGCCTGAGCCCCGATACGCAGTATTTT.

The chain combines TRBV7-6 with TRBJ2-3; maybe TRBD1 (5 bases). This CDR3 spans 14 amino acids. V lost 0 bases and J 1 base, leaving 5 bases between the germline ends. Germline V CDR1 and CDR2: SGHVS, FNYEAQ. CDR3 sequence reads: CASSLAGGTDTQYF. The CDR3 coding sequence is TGTGCCAGCAGCTTAGCAGGGGGCACAGATACGCAGTATTTT.

The chain employs TRBV29-1 and TRBJ1-2, with 7 bases lining up with TRBD1. This CDR3 comprises 13 residues. J lost 6 bases, V lost 6 bases, and 10 bases had no gene match. Germline loops: CDR1 SQVTM, CDR2 ANQGSEA. The CDR3 DNA follows: TGCAGCGTCTCGACAGGGTCGGAGCATGGCTACACCTTC. Translating gives CSVSTGSEHGYTF. The entire variable domain, with the rest obtained from reference TRBV29-1 and TRBJ1-2, is as follows: SAVISQKPSRDICQRGTSLTIQCQVDSQVTMMFWYRQQPGQSLTLIATANQGSEATYESGFVIDKFPISRPNLTFSTLTVSNMSPEDSSIYLCSVSTGSEHGYTFGSGTRLTVV.

The V call is TRBV7-3, the J call TRBJ2-1; a weak D match, TRBD2 (7 bases). Germline V gene sequence: CDR1 SGHTA, CDR2 FQGTGA. This CDR3 contains 14 residues. V gave up 2 bases and J gave up 7 bases, with 12 bases separating them. The CDR3 DNA is TGTGCCAGCAGCTTAGGGGGGGCCAGGAATGAGCAGTTCTTC. Translation: CASSLGGARNEQFF.

This clone was observed a few times. V usage is TRBV6-4 and J usage is TRBJ1-3; 7 bases map to TRBD1. This CDR3 spans 19 amino acids. In germline, CDR1 is MRHNA, CDR2 SNTAGT. The V segment lost 11 bases and the J segment 8 bases; nucleotides outside the gene matches: 30. DNA for the CDR3: TGTGCCTCCACCGAGGGACGGGACAGCGGATCGGGAAGTAGGCACACCATATATTTT. It is translated as CASTEGRDSGSGSRHTIYF.

This chain joins TRBV4-3 and TRBJ2-2; 7 bases align to TRBD1. The CDR3 is made up of 17 amino acids. Germline CDR1 is LGHNA and CDR2 is YSLEER. V gave up 0 bases and J gave up 3 bases; unmatched junction bases: 7. CDR3 protein: CASSQEEGGGYTGELFF. In DNA, the CDR3 is TGCGCCAGCAGCCAAGAGGAAGGGGGCGGGTACACCGGGGAGCTGTTTTTT.

The genes are TRBV9 and TRBJ2-3; TRBD1 aligns across 9 bases. The V and J ends lost 5 bases and 2 bases, in that order; junction bases with no gene match: 6. Germline CDR1 SGDLS, CDR2 YYNGEE. This CDR3 has 15 residues. This CDR3 is CASRGTGPNTDTQYF. Here the CDR3 DNA reads TGTGCCAGCAGGGGGACAGGGCCGAACACAGATACGCAGTATTTT.

This clone was counted between two and nine times. This chain uses TRBV11-2 with TRBJ1-2; possible D gene TRBD1, 5 bases. This CDR3 contains 9 residues. Germline loops: CDR1 SGHAT, CDR2 FQNNGV. V was cut by 4 bases and J by 12 bases, with 6 bases left in between. CDR3 nucleotides: TGTGCCAGCAGCTCCAGGGACACCTTC. It encodes CASSSRDTF.